What follows is one TCR beta chain and its context. The data were taken from a study of CD8+CD57+ T cells in acquired aplastic anemia. Sequencing involved patients with CD8+CD57+ cell expansion previously shown by flow cytometry. All patients were therapy-naive when blood was sampled. Germline lookup yields CDR1 SQVTM and CDR2 ANQGSEA. With 4 bases removed from V and 4 bases from J, the gap between germline ends came to 7 bases. There are 11 residues in the CDR3. Template material for TCR beta VDJ and CDR3 profiling consisted of genomic DNA. From the reads, TCRdb called clonotypes with MiXCR, one entry per CDR3 protein. This sample has roughly 200,000 distinct CDR3 sequences, with roughly three fifths found just once.

The receptor was isolated from a human donor with aplastic anemia. Sequencing used sorted CD4+, CD8+, or CD8+CD57+ T cells (not recorded which) from PBMCs. This chain connects TRBV29-1 to TRBJ1-2; D may be TRBD1 (5 bases). The CDR3 is CSVVTVYGYTF. As DNA, the CDR3 is TGCAGCGTTGTGACAGTCTATGGCTACACCTTC.